These T cell receptor beta chains were read from a single sample in a study of blood T cell repertoires in COVID-19. TCRdb's copy holds only in-frame clones and misses some; the assay was immunoSEQ multiplex PCR. The sample holds tens of thousands of clones, approximately 90% seen once. The specimen was peripheral blood. These receptors originate from a human donor in a cohort sampled during active COVID-19. Both conserved end residues are part of each CDR3. A D gene is named only where the DNA matches it firmly. Only part of the rows carry a size: once, few, many, or a class if the clone is expanded.

>TRBV7-9|TRBJ2-7|few|TRBD2
TGTGCCAGCAGCTCGGGACTACTGGAGCAGTACTTC
CASSSGLLEQYF
>TRBV29-1|TRBJ1-1|NA|NA
TGCAGCGTTGACAGGGGAACTGAAGCTTTCTTT
CSVDRGTEAFF
>TRBV9|TRBJ2-7|NA|NA
TGTGCCAGCAGCCCCGGACAAGCTGGATACGAGCAGTACTTC
CASSPGQAGYEQYF
>TRBV7-9|TRBJ2-1|NA|TRBD2
TGTGCCAGCAGCTTAACTAGCGGGGGGGCCGGGAATGAGCAGTTCTTC
CASSLTSGGAGNEQFF
>TRBV2|TRBJ2-1|NA|NA
TGTGCCAGCAGTGAGTCCCTAGCCCTGAATGAGCAGTTCTTC
CASSESLALNEQFF
>TRBV28|TRBJ2-4|once|TRBD1
TGTGCCACCGGGACAGCCGACTTC
CATGTADF
>TRBV27|TRBJ2-3|NA|NA
TGTGCCAGCAGTTGGTGGGGGGGGGCCGAAGATACGCAGTATTTT
CASSWWGGAEDTQYF
>TRBV3-1/TRBV3-2|TRBJ2-5|once|NA
TGTGCCAGCAGCCGCCGGGCGCTGTCGGGGCAAGAGACCCAGTACTTC
CASSRRALSGQETQYF
>TRBV4-1|TRBJ1-5|NA|TRBD1
TGCGCCAGCAGCCAAGATTTGCAGGGGGTCTTCCCGCAGCCCCAGCATTTT
CASSQDLQGVFPQPQHF
>TRBV15|TRBJ2-6|NA|TRBD1
TGTGCCACCAGCAGAGATCTCGGACAGGGCTCTGGGGCCAACGTCCTGACTTTC
CATSRDLGQGSGANVLTF
>TRBV3-1/TRBV3-2|TRBJ2-7|NA|NA
TGTGCCAGCAGCCGACCGGGTCAGGAGCAGTACTTC
CASSRPGQEQYF
>TRBV7-7|TRBJ2-1|NA|NA
TGTGCCAGCAGCAACGGGGACAATGAGCAGTTCTTC
CASSNGDNEQFF
>TRBV19|TRBJ1-5|NA|NA
TGTGCCAGTAGTATGCCCAGGACTAATCAGCCCCAGCATTTT
CASSMPRTNQPQHF
>TRBV6-5|TRBJ2-3|NA|NA
TGTGCCAGCAGTTACTATCCCGGGGAGCGTGGAGATACGCAGTATTTT
CASSYYPGERGDTQYF
>TRBV3-1/TRBV3-2|TRBJ1-1|NA|NA
TGTGCCAGCAGCCGGGGACAGAACACTGAAGCTTTCTTT
CASSRGQNTEAFF
>TRBV7-8|TRBJ1-5|NA|NA
TGTGCCAGCAGCTTGGGAGATCCCGGAAACAATCAGCCCCAGCATTTT
CASSLGDPGNNQPQHF
>TRBV18|TRBJ1-1|NA|NA
TGTGCCAGCTCACCCTACGACGGGATTAACACTGAAGCTTTCTTT
CASSPYDGINTEAFF
>TRBV12-3/TRBV12-4|TRBJ2-5|NA|NA
TGTGCCAGCAGTCCCTTCCAAGAGACCCAGTACTTC
CASSPFQETQYF
>TRBV10-2|TRBJ2-7|few|TRBD1
TGCGCCAGTACGACAGGGGGCGGCGAGCAGTACTTC
CASTTGGGEQYF
>TRBV7-2|TRBJ1-4|NA|NA
TGTGCCAGCAGCTTAGAAACTAAGGGGGAACTGTTTTTT
CASSLETKGELFF
>TRBV6-2/TRBV6-3|TRBJ1-2|NA|TRBD1
TGTGCCAGCAGTTCCGGGACAGGTTTGGTAATGACCTTC
CASSSGTGLVMTF
>TRBV19|TRBJ2-3|NA|TRBD2
TGTGCCACCCAGACTAGCGGGGGGGCATCAGATACGCAGTATTTT
CATQTSGGASDTQYF
>TRBV5-1|TRBJ1-2|NA|NA
TGCGCCAGCAGCCTCAGGGGTATAGGCTACACCTTC
CASSLRGIGYTF
>TRBV6-2/TRBV6-3|TRBJ1-3|NA|NA
TGTGCCAGCAGTTACCCGAGCGGGTCTGGAAACACCATATATTTT
CASSYPSGSGNTIYF
>TRBV7-2|TRBJ2-5|NA|TRBD2
TGTGCCAGCAGCTCTCGATGGGGGGGAGGAGAGACCCAGTACTTC
CASSSRWGGGETQYF
>TRBV29-1|TRBJ2-3|once|TRBD2
TGCAGCGTTGACATCGGGGGGGTCAGCCAGTATTTT
CSVDIGGVSQYF
>TRBV4-3|TRBJ1-2|NA|NA
TGCGCCAGCAGCCAAGAGTCAGGGAACTATGGCTACACCTTC
CASSQESGNYGYTF
>TRBV20-1|TRBJ2-1|once|NA
TGCAGATCAAAAGGGGGGGATGAGCAGTTCTTC
CRSKGGDEQFF
>TRBV7-6|TRBJ2-1|NA|TRBD2
TGTGCCAGCAGCCGAGGGACTAGCGGGGGCTCCTACAATGAGCAGTTCTTC
CASSRGTSGGSYNEQFF
>TRBV18|TRBJ2-2|NA|TRBD1
TGTGCCAGCTCCCCCGGGACAGGGACCACCGGGGAGCTGTTTTTT
CASSPGTGTTGELFF
>TRBV29-1|TRBJ2-3|NA|TRBD1
TGCAGCGTTGACGACAGGGGGCGCCCTGATACGCAGTATTTT
CSVDDRGRPDTQYF
>TRBV6-5|TRBJ2-7|NA|TRBD1
TGTGCCAGCAGAAGAAGACAGGGGGTTGTCTACGAGCAGTACTTC
CASRRRQGVVYEQYF
>TRBV25-1|TRBJ1-6|NA|TRBD1
TGTGCCAGCAGTTCGCCTACAGGGGGCGAGTCACCCCTCCACTTT
CASSSPTGGESPLHF
>TRBV6-6|TRBJ1-6|NA|NA
TGTGCCAGCAGTCGGAATCCCCTAGGGACTCCGAGGGATTCACCCCTCCACTTT
CASSRNPLGTPRDSPLHF
>TRBV30|TRBJ2-7|NA|NA
TGTGCCTGGAGTGTACAGGGCCCTTACGAGCAGTACTTC
CAWSVQGPYEQYF
>TRBV3-1/TRBV3-2|TRBJ2-3|NA|NA
TGTGCCAGCAGCCTCTTTCGGGACTCCCGCACAGATACGCAGTATTTT
CASSLFRDSRTDTQYF
>TRBV4-3|TRBJ1-2|NA|TRBD1
TGCGCCAGCAGCCAAGAGGAACAGGGGGCTGACTATGGCTACACCTTC
CASSQEEQGADYGYTF
>TRBV5-1|TRBJ2-7|NA|TRBD1
TGCGCCAGCAGCCTACGTATATGGGGACAGGGGAGCTCCTACGAGCAGTACTTC
CASSLRIWGQGSSYEQYF
>TRBV6-5|TRBJ1-1|NA|NA
TGTGCCAGCAAAGCGGGGTTGAACACTGAAGCTTTCTTT
CASKAGLNTEAFF
>TRBV9|TRBJ2-5|NA|TRBD2
TGTGCCAGCAGCCCCCGACTAGCGGGGGGGCCTTTAGAAGAGACCCAGTACTTC
CASSPRLAGGPLEETQYF
>TRBV5-1|TRBJ2-5|NA|TRBD1
TGCGCCAGCAGCACCGGACAGGCGGTGGAGACCCAGTACTTC
CASSTGQAVETQYF
>TRBV3-1/TRBV3-2|TRBJ2-3|once|TRBD2
TGTGCCAGCAGCCGCGGGGGGGGCAACACAGATACGCAGTATTTT
CASSRGGGNTDTQYF
>TRBV10-1|TRBJ1-6|few|NA
TGCGCCAGCTCCGAAACTCGGAATTCACCCCTCCACTTT
CASSETRNSPLHF
>TRBV2|TRBJ2-5|NA|NA
TGTGCCAGCATCGAGGGTAAATTGGGGGAGACCCAGTACTTC
CASIEGKLGETQYF
>TRBV11-3|TRBJ2-5|few|TRBD2
TGTGCCAGCAGCTTAGATCGTACTAGCGGGTCCCCAGAGCACTTC
CASSLDRTSGSPEHF
>TRBV5-1|TRBJ1-2|NA|NA
TGCGCCAGCAGCTCTAGCAATCCCTACGGCTACACCTTC
CASSSSNPYGYTF
>TRBV11-2|TRBJ2-1|NA|NA
TGTGCCAGCAGCTTCCTGACAGTCAATGAGCAGTTCTTC
CASSFLTVNEQFF
>TRBV6-1|TRBJ1-5|NA|NA
TGTGCCAGCAGTGAAAACAGTTATCAGCCCCAGCATTTT
CASSENSYQPQHF
>TRBV30|TRBJ1-5|few|NA
TGTGCCTGGAGTGTAGATTGGGGAGATCAGCCCCAGCATTTT
CAWSVDWGDQPQHF
>TRBV5-1|TRBJ1-2|NA|TRBD1
TGCGCCAGCAGCTTCGCGGACAGGGGATTTGGCTACACCTTC
CASSFADRGFGYTF
>TRBV3-1/TRBV3-2|TRBJ2-3|NA|NA
TGTGCCAGCAGCCAAGATAACCGGGGGGATACGCAGTATTTT
CASSQDNRGDTQYF
>TRBV11-2|TRBJ1-3|NA|TRBD1
TGTGCCAGCAGCGCTAGGGGGGTTGGACAGGGGGCTGCAAACACCATATATTTT
CASSARGVGQGAANTIYF
>TRBV10-1|TRBJ2-3|NA|NA
TGCGCCAGCCGCGGCGGGGGACACACCACAGATACGCAGTATTTT
CASRGGGHTTDTQYF
>TRBV7-2|TRBJ2-5|NA|TRBD2
TGTGCCAGCAGCTTAGAAACTAGCGGGGCCTGGGGGACCCAGTACTTC
CASSLETSGAWGTQYF